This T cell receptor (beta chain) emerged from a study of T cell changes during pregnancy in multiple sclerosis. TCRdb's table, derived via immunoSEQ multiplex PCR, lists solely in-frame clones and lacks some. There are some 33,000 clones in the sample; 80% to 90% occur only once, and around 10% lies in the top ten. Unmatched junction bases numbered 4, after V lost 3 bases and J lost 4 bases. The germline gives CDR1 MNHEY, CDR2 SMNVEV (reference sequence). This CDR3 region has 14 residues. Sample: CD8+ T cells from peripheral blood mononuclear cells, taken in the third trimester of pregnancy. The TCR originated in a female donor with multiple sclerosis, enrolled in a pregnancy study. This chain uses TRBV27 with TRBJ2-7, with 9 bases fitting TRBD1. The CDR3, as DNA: TGTGCCAGCAGTTTTATAGGACAGGGGTACGAGCAGTACTTC. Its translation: CASSFIGQGYEQYF.